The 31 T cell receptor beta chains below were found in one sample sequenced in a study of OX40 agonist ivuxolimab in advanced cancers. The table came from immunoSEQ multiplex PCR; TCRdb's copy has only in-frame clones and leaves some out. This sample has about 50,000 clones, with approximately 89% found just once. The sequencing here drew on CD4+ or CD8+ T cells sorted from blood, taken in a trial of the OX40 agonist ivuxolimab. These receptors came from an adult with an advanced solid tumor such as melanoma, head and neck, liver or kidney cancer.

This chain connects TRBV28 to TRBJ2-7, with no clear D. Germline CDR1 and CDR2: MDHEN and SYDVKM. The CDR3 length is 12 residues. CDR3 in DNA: TGTGCTGCGGCAGCTAGCTCCTACGAGCAGTACTTC. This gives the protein CAAAASSYEQYF.

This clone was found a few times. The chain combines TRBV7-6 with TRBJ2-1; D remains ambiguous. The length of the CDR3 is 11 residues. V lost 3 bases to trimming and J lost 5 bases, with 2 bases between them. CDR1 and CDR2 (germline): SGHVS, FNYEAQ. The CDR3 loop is CASSFDNEQFF. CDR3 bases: TGTGCCAGCAGCTTCGACAATGAGCAGTTCTTC.

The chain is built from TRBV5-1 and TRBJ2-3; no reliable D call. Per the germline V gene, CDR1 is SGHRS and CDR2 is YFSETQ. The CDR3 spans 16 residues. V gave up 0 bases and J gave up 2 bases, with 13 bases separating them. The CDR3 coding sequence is TGCGCCAGCAGCTTGGCCCAGTTCCTTTACACAGATACGCAGTATTTT. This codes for CASSLAQFLYTDTQYF. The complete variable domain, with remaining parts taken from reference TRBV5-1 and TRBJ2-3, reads KAGVTQTPRYLIKTRGQQVTLSCSPISGHRSVSWYQQTPGQGLQFLFEYFSETQRNKGNFPGRFSGRQFSNSRSEMNVSTLELGDSALYLCASSLAQFLYTDTQYFGPGTRLTVL.

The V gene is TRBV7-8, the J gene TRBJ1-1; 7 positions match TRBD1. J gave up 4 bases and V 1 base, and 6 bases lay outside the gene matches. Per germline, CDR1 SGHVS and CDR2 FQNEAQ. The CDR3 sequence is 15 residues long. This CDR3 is CASSLGRQGVTEAFF. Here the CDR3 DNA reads TGTGCCAGCAGCTTAGGGAGACAGGGAGTCACTGAAGCTTTCTTT.

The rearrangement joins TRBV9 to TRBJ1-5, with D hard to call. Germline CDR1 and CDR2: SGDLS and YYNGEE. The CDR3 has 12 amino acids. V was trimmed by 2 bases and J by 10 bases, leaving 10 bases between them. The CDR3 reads CASSVLKRPQHF. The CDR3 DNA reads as TGTGCCAGCAGCGTCCTTAAACGACCCCAGCATTTT.

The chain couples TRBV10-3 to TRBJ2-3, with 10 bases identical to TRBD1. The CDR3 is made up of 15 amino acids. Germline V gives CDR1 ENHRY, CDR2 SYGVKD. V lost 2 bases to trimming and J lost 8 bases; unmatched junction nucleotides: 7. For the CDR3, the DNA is TGTGCCATCAGTGAGCCGTCCCGGGACAGGGGTACGCAGTATTTT. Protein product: CAISEPSRDRGTQYF.

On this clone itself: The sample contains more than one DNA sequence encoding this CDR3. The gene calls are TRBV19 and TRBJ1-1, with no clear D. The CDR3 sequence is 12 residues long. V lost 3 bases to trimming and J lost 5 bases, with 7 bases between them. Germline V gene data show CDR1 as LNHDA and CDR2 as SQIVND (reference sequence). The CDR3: CASSIPRTEAFF. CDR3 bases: TGTGCCAGTAGTATCCCTCGTACTGAAGCTTTCTTT.

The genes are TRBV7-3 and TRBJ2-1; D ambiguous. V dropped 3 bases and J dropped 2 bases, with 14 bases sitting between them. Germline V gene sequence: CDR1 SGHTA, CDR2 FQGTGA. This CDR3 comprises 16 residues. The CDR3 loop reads CASSLGPSRPYNEQFF. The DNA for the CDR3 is TGTGCCAGCAGCTTGGGCCCTAGTAGGCCCTACAATGAGCAGTTCTTC.

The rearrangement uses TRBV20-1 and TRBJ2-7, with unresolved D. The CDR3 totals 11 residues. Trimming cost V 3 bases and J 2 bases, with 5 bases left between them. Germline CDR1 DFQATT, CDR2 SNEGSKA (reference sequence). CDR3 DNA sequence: TGCAGTGCTAGGGGTCCCTACGAGCAGTACTTC. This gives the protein CSARGPYEQYF.

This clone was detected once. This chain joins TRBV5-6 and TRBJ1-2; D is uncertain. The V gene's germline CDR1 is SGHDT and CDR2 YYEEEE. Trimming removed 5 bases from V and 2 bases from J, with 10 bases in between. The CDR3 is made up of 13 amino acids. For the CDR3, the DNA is TGTGCCAGCAGTTCTACAGAGAACTATGGCTACACCTTC. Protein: CASSSTENYGYTF.

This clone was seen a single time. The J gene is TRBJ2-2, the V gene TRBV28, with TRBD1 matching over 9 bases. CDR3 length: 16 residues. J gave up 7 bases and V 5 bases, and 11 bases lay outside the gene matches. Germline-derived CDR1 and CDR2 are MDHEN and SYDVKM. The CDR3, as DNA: TGTGCCAGCAGTCTACCGGGACAGGGTGGTATCGGGGAGCTGTTTTTT. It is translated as CASSLPGQGGIGELFF.

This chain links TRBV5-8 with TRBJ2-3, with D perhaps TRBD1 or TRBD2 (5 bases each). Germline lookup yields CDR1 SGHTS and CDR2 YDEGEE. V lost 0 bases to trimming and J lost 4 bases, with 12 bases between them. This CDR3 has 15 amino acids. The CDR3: CASSLGGGWADTQYF. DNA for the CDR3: TGTGCCAGCAGCTTGGGTGGGGGATGGGCAGATACGCAGTATTTT.

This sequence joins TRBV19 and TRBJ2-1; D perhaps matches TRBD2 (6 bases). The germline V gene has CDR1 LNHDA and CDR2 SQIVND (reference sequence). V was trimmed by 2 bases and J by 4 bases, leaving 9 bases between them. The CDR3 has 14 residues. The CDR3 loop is CASSIREWYNEQFF. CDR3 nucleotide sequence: TGTGCCAGTAGTATACGGGAGTGGTACAATGAGCAGTTCTTC.

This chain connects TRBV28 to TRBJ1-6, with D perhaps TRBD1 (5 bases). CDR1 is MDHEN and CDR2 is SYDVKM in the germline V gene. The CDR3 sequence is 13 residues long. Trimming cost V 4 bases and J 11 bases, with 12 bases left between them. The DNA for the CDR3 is TGTGCCAGCAGTTATACGGGGACGACACCCCTCCACTTT. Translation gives CASSYTGTTPLHF.

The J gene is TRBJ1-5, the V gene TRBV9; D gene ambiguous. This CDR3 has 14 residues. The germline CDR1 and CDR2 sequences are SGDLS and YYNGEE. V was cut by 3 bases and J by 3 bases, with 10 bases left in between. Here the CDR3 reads CASSGGIFNQPQHF. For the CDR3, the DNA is TGTGCCAGCAGCGGAGGTATATTCAATCAGCCCCAGCATTTT.

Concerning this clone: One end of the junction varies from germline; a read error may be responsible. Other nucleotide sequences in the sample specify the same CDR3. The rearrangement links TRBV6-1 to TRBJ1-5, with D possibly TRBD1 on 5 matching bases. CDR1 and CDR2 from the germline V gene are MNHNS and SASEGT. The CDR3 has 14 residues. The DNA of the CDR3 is TGTGCCAGCAGTAAGCGGGGGAAGGGTCAGCCCCAGCACTTT. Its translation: CASSKRGKGQPQHF.

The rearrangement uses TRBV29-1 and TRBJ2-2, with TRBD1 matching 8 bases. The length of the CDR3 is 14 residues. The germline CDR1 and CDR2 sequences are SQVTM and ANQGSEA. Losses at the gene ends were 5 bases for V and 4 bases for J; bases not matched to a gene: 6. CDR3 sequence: CSVKAGGLTGELFF. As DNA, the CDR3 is TGCAGCGTTAAGGCAGGGGGCCTCACCGGGGAGCTGTTTTTT.

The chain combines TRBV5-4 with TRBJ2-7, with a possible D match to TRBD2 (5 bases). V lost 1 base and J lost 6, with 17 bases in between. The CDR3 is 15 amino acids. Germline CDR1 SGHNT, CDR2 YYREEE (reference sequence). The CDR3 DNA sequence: TGTGCCAGCAGCTTGTTGGAGGTTACGTCTCTCGAGCAGTACTTC. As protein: CASSLLEVTSLEQYF.

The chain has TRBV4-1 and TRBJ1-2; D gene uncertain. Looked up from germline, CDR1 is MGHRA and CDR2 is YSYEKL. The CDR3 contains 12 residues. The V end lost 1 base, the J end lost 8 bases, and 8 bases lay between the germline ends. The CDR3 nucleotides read TGCGCCAGCAGCCAAGGATCCACCGGCTACACCTTC. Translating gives CASSQGSTGYTF.

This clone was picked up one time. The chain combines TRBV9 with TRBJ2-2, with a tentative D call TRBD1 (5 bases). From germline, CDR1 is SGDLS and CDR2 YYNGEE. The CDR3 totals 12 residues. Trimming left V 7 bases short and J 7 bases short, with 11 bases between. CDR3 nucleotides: TGTGCCAGCCAGGGAAGCAACGGGGAGCTGTTTTTT. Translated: CASQGSNGELFF.

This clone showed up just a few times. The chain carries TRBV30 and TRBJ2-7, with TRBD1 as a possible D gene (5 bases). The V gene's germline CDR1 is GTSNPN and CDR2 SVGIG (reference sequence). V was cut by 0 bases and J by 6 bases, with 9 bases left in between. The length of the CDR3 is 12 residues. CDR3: CAWSVPGIEQYF. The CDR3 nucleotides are TGTGCCTGGAGTGTACCAGGGATCGAGCAGTACTTC.

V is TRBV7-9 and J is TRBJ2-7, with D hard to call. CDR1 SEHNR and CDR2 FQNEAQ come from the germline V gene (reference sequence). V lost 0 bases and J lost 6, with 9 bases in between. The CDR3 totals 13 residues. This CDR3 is CASSLAANSEQYV. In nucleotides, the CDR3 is TGTGCCAGCAGCTTAGCAGCCAACTCCGAGCAGTACGTC.

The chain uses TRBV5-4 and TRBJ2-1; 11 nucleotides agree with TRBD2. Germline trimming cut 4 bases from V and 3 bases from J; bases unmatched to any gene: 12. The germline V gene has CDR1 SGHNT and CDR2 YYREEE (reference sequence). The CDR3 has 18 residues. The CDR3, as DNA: TGTGCCAGCAGCCCTACCGAAACCACTAGCGGGGGCTACAATGAGCAGTTCTTC. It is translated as CASSPTETTSGGYNEQFF.

In nucleotides, the CDR3 is TGTGCCAGCAGTCGAAGTCACACAGATACGCAGTATTTT. Translating gives CASSRSHTDTQYF. The chain couples TRBV28 to TRBJ2-3; D unclear. The germline V gene has CDR1 MDHEN and CDR2 SYDVKM. Trimming cost V 5 bases and J 2 bases, with 8 bases left between them. This CDR3 comprises 13 residues.

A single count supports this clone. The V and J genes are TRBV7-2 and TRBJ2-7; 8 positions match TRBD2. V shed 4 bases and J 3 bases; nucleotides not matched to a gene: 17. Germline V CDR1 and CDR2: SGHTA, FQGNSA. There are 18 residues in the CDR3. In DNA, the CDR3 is TGTGCCAGCAGCTGGGGGGGTGGAAAGCGGGAGTTCATCTACGAGCAGTACTTC. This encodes CASSWGGGKREFIYEQYF.

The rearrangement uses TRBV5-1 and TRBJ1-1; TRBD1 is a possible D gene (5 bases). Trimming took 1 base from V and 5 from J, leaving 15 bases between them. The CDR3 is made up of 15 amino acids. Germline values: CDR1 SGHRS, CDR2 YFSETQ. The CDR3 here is CASSLIIQGETEAFF. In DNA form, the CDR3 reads TGCGCCAGCAGCTTGATCATCCAGGGAGAGACTGAAGCTTTCTTT.

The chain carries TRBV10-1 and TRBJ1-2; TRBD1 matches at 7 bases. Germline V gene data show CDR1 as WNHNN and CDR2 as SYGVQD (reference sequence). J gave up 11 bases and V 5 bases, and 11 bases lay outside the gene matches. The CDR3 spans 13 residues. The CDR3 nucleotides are TGCGCCAGCAGTACCACCGGACAGGAGGTATACACCTTC. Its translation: CASSTTGQEVYTF.

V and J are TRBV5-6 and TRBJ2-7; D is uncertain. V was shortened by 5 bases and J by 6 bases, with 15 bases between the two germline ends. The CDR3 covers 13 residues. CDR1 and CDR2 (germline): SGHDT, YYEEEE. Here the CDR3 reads CASSLGGSSEQYV. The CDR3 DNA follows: TGTGCCAGCAGTCTTGGTGGGTCGAGCGAGCAGTACGTC.

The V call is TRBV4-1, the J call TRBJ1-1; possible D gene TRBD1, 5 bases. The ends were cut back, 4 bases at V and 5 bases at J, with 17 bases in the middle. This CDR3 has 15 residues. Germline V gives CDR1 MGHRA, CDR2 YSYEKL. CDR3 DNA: TGCGCCAGCAGCCTAGATCAGGGATGGGGGACTGAAGCTTTCTTT. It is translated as CASSLDQGWGTEAFF.

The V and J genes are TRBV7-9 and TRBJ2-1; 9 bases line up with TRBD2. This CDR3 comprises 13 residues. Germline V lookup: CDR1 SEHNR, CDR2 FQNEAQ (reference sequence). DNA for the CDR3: TGTGGGGCCCTGACTAGCGGCTACAATGAGCAGTTCTTC. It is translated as CGALTSGYNEQFF.

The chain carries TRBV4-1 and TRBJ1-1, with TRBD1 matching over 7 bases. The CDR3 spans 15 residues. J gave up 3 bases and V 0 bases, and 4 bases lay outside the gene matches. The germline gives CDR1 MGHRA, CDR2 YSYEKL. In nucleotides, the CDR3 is TGCGCCAGCAGCCAAGATGAGGGGGCGTACACTGAAGCTTTCTTT. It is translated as CASSQDEGAYTEAFF.